A single sample is the source of the 24 T cell receptor beta chains below, sequenced in a study of blood T cell repertoires in COVID-19. The method was immunoSEQ multiplex PCR; TCRdb's version includes in-frame clones alone and lacks a portion of them. In the table there are 150,000 to 200,000 clones, about 89% of which are singletons. The source material was PBMCs or T cells enriched from blood (not recorded which). The source is a woman younger than 35 who had recovered from COVID-19.

The chain is built from TRBV5-1 and TRBJ2-7; D is ambiguous. V was pared by 0 bases and J by 3 bases, with 10 bases between. This CDR3 is built from 14 residues. The germline V gene encodes CDR1 SGHRS and CDR2 YFSETQ. The CDR3 region has the DNA TGCGCCAGCAGCTTGGCCTCAGATCTCTACGAGCAGTACTTC. It encodes CASSLASDLYEQYF. Full variable domain (outside the CDR3, taken from reference TRBV5-1 and TRBJ2-7): KAGVTQTPRYLIKTRGQQVTLSCSPISGHRSVSWYQQTPGQGLQFLFEYFSETQRNKGNFPGRFSGRQFSNSRSEMNVSTLELGDSALYLCASSLASDLYEQYFGPGTRLTVT.

The chain employs TRBV7-6 and TRBJ2-3; possible D gene TRBD2, 6 bases. CDR3 size: 17 residues. CDR1 and CDR2 (germline): SGHVS, FNYEAQ. V lost 6 bases, J lost 7 bases, and 26 bases lay in between. The CDR3, as DNA: TGTGCCAGCAGTTTCCGAGGTGAAGGAGGGTCTCGGAATACGCAGTATTTT. It specifies CASSFRGEGGSRNTQYF.

This chain links TRBV28 with TRBJ2-6, with D unclear. This CDR3 spans 16 amino acids. Germline lookup yields CDR1 MDHEN and CDR2 SYDVKM. Trimming removed 7 bases from V and 0 bases from J, with 13 bases in between. CDR3 loop: CASTKARFSGANVLTF. In DNA form, the CDR3 reads TGTGCCAGCACAAAAGCCCGATTCTCTGGGGCCAACGTCCTGACTTTC.

This chain uses TRBV28 with TRBJ1-2, with D tentatively TRBD1 (6 bases). Per germline, CDR1 MDHEN and CDR2 SYDVKM. With 5 bases removed from V and 2 bases from J, the gap between germline ends came to 18 bases. The CDR3 sequence is 16 residues long. CDR3 amino acids: CASSDTGTQRNYGYTF. Written as DNA, the CDR3 is TGTGCCAGCAGTGATACCGGGACACAACGCAACTATGGCTACACCTTC.

This clone was counted a few times. The rearrangement links TRBV6-6 to TRBJ2-2; D may be TRBD2 (6 bases). This CDR3 has 16 amino acids. Germline-derived CDR1 and CDR2 are MNHNY and SVGAGI (reference sequence). V gave up 5 bases and J gave up 1 base, with 14 bases separating them. The CDR3 loop is CASSRPGLRNTGELFF. CDR3 coding DNA: TGTGCCAGCAGTCGACCGGGACTCAGGAACACCGGGGAGCTGTTTTTT.

The V call is TRBV6-4, the J call TRBJ2-2; 8 bases are a match to TRBD2. From germline, CDR1 is MRHNA and CDR2 SNTAGT. With V trimmed by 4 bases and J by 6 bases, 7 bases remained unmatched. The CDR3 is 15 amino acids. As DNA, the CDR3 is TGTGCCAGCAGTGTGGATAGCGGGAAGGCCGGGGAGCTGTTTTTT. Its protein is CASSVDSGKAGELFF.

The CDR3 region has the DNA TGTGCCAGCAGTTTGTTAGCGGTGCGCACCGGGGAGCTGTTTTTT. This sequence encodes CASSLLAVRTGELFF. The chain is built from TRBV27 and TRBJ2-2; weak D call: TRBD2 (6 bases). The CDR3 extends over 15 amino acids. Germline V gives CDR1 MNHEY, CDR2 SMNVEV (reference sequence). Trimming pared 3 bases from V and 4 bases from J, leaving 12 bases between.

The chain employs TRBV18 and TRBJ2-1; D may be TRBD2 (6 bases). From germline, CDR1 is KGHSH and CDR2 LQKENI. This CDR3 region has 15 residues. The V and J ends lost 3 bases and 6 bases respectively, with 15 bases between them. CDR3 DNA sequence: TGTGCCAGCTCACCGGTGCGGGGTTTATTCAATGAGCAGTTCTTC. It encodes CASSPVRGLFNEQFF.

This chain joins TRBV9 and TRBJ1-1, with D possibly matching TRBD1 (6 bases). The CDR3 spans 15 residues. Trimming removed 3 bases at V and 3 bases at J, with 15 bases between. The V gene's germline CDR1 is SGDLS and CDR2 YYNGEE. The DNA of the CDR3 is TGTGCCAGCAGCGCCCTGACAGGAATTGACACTGAAGCTTTCTTT. It is translated as CASSALTGIDTEAFF.

The rearrangement uses TRBV28 and TRBJ2-5; 9 bases align to TRBD2. V lost 3 bases and J lost 5; bases outside the gene matches: 10. This CDR3 contains 16 residues. Germline lookup yields CDR1 MDHEN and CDR2 SYDVKM. The CDR3 spells CASSFYAGGPSETQYF. CDR3 in DNA: TGTGCCAGCAGTTTTTACGCGGGAGGGCCTTCGGAGACCCAGTACTTC.

The CDR3 DNA sequence: TGTGCCAGCAGCCAAGACGCTAGCGAGATATACAATGAGCAGTTCTTC. Translated: CASSQDASEIYNEQFF. The chain links TRBV3-1 (or the pseudogene TRBV3-2) to TRBJ2-1; tentatively, D is TRBD2 (6 bases). Trimming left V 0 bases short and J 4 bases short, with 13 bases between. Germline CDR1 reads LGHDT; CDR2 reads YNNKEL (reference sequence). The CDR3 covers 16 residues.

This clone was seen a few times. This chain uses TRBV2 with TRBJ1-3, with 7 positions matching TRBD1. V was clipped by 6 bases and J by 0 bases; unmatched bases: 5. The CDR3 contains 15 residues. CDR1 and CDR2 (germline): SNHLY, FYNNEI. The CDR3 DNA is TGTGCCAGCAGGTCGACAGGGAACTCTGGAAACACCATATATTTT. Translating it yields CASRSTGNSGNTIYF. The full variable domain, in which reference TRBV2 and TRBJ1-3 provide the parts outside the CDR3, is EPEVTQTPSHQVTQMGQEVILRCVPISNHLYFYWYRQILGQKVEFLVSFYNNEISEKSEIFDDQFSVERPDGSNFTLKIRSTKLEDSAMYFCASRSTGNSGNTIYFGEGSWLTVV.

The V call is TRBV11-2, the J call TRBJ2-1; D is possibly TRBD2 (5 bases). The V end was cut by 4 bases, the J end by 4 bases, with 8 bases between. The CDR3 is 13 residues long. Germline V lookup: CDR1 SGHAT, CDR2 FQNNGV. CDR3: CASSYQRYNEQFF. For the CDR3, the DNA is TGTGCCAGCAGCTACCAGCGGTACAATGAGCAGTTCTTC.

The V and J genes are TRBV12-3 or TRBV12-4 and TRBJ1-2; D is unresolved. The CDR3 has 12 amino acids. V gave up 3 bases and J gave up 8 bases, with 10 bases separating them. CDR3 protein: CASSLGGGGYTF. The CDR3 bases are TGTGCCAGCAGTTTGGGCGGCGGGGGCTACACCTTC.

This clone was recorded only once. The chain employs TRBV3-1 (or the pseudogene TRBV3-2) and TRBJ1-4; possibly TRBD1 for D (5 bases). The germline gives CDR1 LGHDT, CDR2 YNNKEL (reference sequence). V dropped 4 bases and J dropped 4 bases, with 13 bases sitting between them. This CDR3 has 15 residues. The CDR3 DNA reads TGTGCCAGCAGCCCTGGGACTGGGAATAATGAAAAACTGTTTTTT. Protein sequence: CASSPGTGNNEKLFF.

The chain employs TRBV12-3 or TRBV12-4 and TRBJ1-5; a weak D match, TRBD1 (5 bases). The length of the CDR3 is 13 residues. Trimming took off 5 bases at V and 9 bases at J, with 14 bases between the two ends. CDR3 sequence reads: CASSRRPQGPQHF. The CDR3, as DNA: TGTGCCAGCAGTCGACGACCCCAGGGGCCCCAGCATTTT.

The CDR3 DNA follows: TGTGCCATCAGTGAGGACTACAGGGGTGAAGCTTTCTTT. As protein: CAISEDYRGEAFF. J is TRBJ1-1 and V is TRBV10-3; 7 nucleotides agree with TRBD1. The CDR3 length is 13 residues. Per the germline V gene, CDR1 is ENHRY and CDR2 is SYGVKD. Trimming removed 2 bases from V and 7 bases from J; junction bases left unmatched: 4.

The chain joins TRBV11-2 to TRBJ2-7; D perhaps matches TRBD1 (5 bases). The CDR3 totals 16 residues. V shed 1 base and J shed 0 bases, with 13 bases lying between them. The germline V gene encodes CDR1 SGHAT and CDR2 FQNNGV. In nucleotides, the CDR3 is TGTGCCAGCAGCTTAGTGTGGACAATGATCTCCTACGAGCAGTACTTC. Protein: CASSLVWTMISYEQYF. Looking up the rest from reference TRBV11-2 and TRBJ2-7 gives the full variable domain: EAGVAQSPRYKIIEKRQSVAFWCNPISGHATLYWYQQILGQGPKLLIQFQNNGVVDDSQLPKDRFSAERLKGVDSTLKIQPAKLEDSAVYLCASSLVWTMISYEQYFGPGTRLTVT.

The CDR3 nucleotides are TGTGCCAGCAGCTTAGGGGACAGGGATTTTGAGACCCAGTACTTC. Translation: CASSLGDRDFETQYF. V gene TRBV11-2 combines with J gene TRBJ2-5, with 9 nucleotides matching TRBD1. Trimming removed 1 base from V and 5 bases from J; junction bases left unmatched: 5. The CDR3 extends over 15 amino acids. Per germline, CDR1 SGHAT and CDR2 FQNNGV.

The rearrangement uses TRBV14 and TRBJ1-3; D unresolved. This CDR3 has 15 amino acids. V shed 1 base and J shed 0 bases, with 7 bases lying between them. Germline V CDR1 and CDR2: SGHDN, FVKESK. CDR3 coding DNA: TGTGCCAGCAGCCAAGGGCAGTTCTCTGGAAACACCATATATTTT. Translating gives CASSQGQFSGNTIYF.

The chain uses TRBV7-8 and TRBJ1-1; D may be TRBD1 (5 bases). Germline CDR1 SGHVS, CDR2 FQNEAQ. Trimming took off 5 bases at V and 4 bases at J, with 14 bases between the two ends. The CDR3 has 14 amino acids. The CDR3 here is CASSESRVGTEAFF. The CDR3 DNA reads as TGTGCCAGCAGCGAATCCAGGGTAGGCACTGAAGCTTTCTTT.

V is TRBV27 and J is TRBJ2-7, with TRBD2 as a possible D gene (5 bases). Germline V lookup: CDR1 MNHEY, CDR2 SMNVEV (reference sequence). Trimming shortened V by 2 bases and J by 0 bases, and 11 bases separated the two germline ends. The CDR3 has 15 residues. Written as DNA, the CDR3 is TGTGCCAGCAGTTTACTAGCCCGAAGCTCCTACGAGCAGTACTTC. It yields the protein CASSLLARSSYEQYF.

V usage is TRBV5-1 and J usage is TRBJ2-2; 7 bases are shared with TRBD2. The CDR3 spans 14 residues. Germline V gene sequence: CDR1 SGHRS, CDR2 YFSETQ. The J segment lost 3 bases and the V segment lost 9 bases, leaving 8 bases of the junction unmatched. CDR3 amino acids: CATESGAHTGELFF. The DNA for the CDR3 is TGCGCCACCGAGAGCGGGGCTCACACCGGGGAGCTGTTTTTT.

The chain employs TRBV28 and TRBJ2-7; TRBD2 matches at 7 bases. V trimming: 4 bases; J trimming: 0 bases; junction bases outside the gene matches: 6. CDR1 and CDR2 from the germline V gene are MDHEN and SYDVKM. This CDR3 has 15 residues. The CDR3, as DNA: TGTGCCAGCAGTTCCGGAAGCGGGAACTCCTACGAGCAGTACTTC. This translates into CASSSGSGNSYEQYF. Drawing the rest from reference TRBV28 and TRBJ2-7, the complete variable domain is DVKVTQSSRYLVKRTGEKVFLECVQDMDHENMFWYRQDPGLGLRLIYFSYDVKMKEKGDIPEGYSVSREKKERFSLILESASTNQTSMYLCASSSGSGNSYEQYFGPGTRLTVT.